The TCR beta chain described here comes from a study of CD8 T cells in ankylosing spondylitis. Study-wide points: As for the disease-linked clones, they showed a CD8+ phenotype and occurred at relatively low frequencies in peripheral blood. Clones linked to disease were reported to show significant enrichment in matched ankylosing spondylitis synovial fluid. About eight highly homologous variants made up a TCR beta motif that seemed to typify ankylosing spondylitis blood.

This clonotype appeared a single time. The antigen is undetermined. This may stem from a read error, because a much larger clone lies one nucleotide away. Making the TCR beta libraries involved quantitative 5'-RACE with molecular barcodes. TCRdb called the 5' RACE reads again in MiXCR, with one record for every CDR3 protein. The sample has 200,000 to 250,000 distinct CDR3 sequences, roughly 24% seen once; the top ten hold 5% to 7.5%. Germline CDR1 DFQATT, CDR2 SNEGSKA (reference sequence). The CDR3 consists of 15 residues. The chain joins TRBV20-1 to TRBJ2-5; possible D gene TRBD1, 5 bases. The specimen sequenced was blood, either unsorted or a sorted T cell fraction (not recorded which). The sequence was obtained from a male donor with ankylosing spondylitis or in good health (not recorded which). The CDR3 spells CSAGEMVRVRETQYF. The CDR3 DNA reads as TGCAGTGCTGGAGAAATGGTCAGGGTCAGGGAGACCCAGTACTTC.